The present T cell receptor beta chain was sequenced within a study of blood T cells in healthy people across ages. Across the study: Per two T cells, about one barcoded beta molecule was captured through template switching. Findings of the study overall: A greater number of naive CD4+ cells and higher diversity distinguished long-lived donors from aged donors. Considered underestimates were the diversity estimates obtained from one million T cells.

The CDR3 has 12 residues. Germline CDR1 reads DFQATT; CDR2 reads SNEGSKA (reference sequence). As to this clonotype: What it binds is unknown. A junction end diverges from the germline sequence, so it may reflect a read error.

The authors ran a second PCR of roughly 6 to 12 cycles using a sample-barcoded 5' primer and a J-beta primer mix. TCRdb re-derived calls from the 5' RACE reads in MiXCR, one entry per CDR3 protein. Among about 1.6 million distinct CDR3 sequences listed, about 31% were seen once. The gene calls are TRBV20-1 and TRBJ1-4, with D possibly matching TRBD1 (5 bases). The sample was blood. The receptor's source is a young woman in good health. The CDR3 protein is CSALQGREKRFF. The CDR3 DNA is TGCAGTGCTCTGCAGGGTCGGGAAAAACGGTTTTTT.